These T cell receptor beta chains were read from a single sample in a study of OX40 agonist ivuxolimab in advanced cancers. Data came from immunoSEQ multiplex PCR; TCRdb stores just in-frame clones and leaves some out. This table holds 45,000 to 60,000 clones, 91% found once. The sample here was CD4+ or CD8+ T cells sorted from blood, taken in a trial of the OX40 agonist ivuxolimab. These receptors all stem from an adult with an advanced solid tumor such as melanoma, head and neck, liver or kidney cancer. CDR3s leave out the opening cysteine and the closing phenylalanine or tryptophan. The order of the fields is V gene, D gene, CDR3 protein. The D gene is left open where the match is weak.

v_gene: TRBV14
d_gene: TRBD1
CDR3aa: ASSLLDRDKGEQY

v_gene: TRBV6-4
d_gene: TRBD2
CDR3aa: ASSRLGGETQY

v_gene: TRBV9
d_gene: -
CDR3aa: ASSEGANTGELF

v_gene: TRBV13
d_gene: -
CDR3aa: ASSSRLTETQY

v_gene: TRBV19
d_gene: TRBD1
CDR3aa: ASSPQTGESPLH

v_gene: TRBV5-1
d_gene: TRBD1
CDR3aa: ASSLRTGAYNEQF

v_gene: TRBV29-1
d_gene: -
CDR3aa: SVETLDGAKNIQY

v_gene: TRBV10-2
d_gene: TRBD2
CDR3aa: ASSERRGGKETQY

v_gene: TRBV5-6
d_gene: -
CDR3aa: ASSLSGWGNQPQH

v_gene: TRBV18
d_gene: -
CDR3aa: ASSPRVGGTEAF

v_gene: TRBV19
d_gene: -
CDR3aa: ASSIARGTEAF

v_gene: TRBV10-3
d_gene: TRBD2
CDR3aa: AIKRSGGDGPQETQY

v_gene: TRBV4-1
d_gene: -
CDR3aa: ASSPLEGLSPYEQY

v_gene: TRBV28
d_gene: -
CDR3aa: ASSLDRYNEQF

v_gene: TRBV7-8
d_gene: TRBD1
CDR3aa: ASSLAPQGASGNTIY

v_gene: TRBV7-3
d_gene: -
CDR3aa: ASSLFWSTNEQF

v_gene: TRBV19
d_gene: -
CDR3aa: ASWKQGNTEAF

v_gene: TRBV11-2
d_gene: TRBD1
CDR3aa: ASSSYRGTGGAYGYT

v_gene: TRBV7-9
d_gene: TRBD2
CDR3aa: ASRPGLAGGPSNEQF

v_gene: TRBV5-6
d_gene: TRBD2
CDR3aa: ASSRPLAGGADTQY

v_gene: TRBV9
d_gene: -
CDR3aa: ASSVGPQRSYNSPLH

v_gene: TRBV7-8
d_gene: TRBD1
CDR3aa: ASSLGDRGLYEQY

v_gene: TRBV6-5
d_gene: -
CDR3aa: ASSSQGNTIY

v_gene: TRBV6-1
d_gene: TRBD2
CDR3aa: ASSERGSGTRPYEQY

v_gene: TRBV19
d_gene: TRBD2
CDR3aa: ASKVSGGQRSGANVLT

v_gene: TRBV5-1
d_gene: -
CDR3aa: ASSWTSTDTQY

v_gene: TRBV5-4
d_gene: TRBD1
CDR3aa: ASSSGTGGTEAF

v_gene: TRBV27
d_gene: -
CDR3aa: ASSFGGRSASAGELF